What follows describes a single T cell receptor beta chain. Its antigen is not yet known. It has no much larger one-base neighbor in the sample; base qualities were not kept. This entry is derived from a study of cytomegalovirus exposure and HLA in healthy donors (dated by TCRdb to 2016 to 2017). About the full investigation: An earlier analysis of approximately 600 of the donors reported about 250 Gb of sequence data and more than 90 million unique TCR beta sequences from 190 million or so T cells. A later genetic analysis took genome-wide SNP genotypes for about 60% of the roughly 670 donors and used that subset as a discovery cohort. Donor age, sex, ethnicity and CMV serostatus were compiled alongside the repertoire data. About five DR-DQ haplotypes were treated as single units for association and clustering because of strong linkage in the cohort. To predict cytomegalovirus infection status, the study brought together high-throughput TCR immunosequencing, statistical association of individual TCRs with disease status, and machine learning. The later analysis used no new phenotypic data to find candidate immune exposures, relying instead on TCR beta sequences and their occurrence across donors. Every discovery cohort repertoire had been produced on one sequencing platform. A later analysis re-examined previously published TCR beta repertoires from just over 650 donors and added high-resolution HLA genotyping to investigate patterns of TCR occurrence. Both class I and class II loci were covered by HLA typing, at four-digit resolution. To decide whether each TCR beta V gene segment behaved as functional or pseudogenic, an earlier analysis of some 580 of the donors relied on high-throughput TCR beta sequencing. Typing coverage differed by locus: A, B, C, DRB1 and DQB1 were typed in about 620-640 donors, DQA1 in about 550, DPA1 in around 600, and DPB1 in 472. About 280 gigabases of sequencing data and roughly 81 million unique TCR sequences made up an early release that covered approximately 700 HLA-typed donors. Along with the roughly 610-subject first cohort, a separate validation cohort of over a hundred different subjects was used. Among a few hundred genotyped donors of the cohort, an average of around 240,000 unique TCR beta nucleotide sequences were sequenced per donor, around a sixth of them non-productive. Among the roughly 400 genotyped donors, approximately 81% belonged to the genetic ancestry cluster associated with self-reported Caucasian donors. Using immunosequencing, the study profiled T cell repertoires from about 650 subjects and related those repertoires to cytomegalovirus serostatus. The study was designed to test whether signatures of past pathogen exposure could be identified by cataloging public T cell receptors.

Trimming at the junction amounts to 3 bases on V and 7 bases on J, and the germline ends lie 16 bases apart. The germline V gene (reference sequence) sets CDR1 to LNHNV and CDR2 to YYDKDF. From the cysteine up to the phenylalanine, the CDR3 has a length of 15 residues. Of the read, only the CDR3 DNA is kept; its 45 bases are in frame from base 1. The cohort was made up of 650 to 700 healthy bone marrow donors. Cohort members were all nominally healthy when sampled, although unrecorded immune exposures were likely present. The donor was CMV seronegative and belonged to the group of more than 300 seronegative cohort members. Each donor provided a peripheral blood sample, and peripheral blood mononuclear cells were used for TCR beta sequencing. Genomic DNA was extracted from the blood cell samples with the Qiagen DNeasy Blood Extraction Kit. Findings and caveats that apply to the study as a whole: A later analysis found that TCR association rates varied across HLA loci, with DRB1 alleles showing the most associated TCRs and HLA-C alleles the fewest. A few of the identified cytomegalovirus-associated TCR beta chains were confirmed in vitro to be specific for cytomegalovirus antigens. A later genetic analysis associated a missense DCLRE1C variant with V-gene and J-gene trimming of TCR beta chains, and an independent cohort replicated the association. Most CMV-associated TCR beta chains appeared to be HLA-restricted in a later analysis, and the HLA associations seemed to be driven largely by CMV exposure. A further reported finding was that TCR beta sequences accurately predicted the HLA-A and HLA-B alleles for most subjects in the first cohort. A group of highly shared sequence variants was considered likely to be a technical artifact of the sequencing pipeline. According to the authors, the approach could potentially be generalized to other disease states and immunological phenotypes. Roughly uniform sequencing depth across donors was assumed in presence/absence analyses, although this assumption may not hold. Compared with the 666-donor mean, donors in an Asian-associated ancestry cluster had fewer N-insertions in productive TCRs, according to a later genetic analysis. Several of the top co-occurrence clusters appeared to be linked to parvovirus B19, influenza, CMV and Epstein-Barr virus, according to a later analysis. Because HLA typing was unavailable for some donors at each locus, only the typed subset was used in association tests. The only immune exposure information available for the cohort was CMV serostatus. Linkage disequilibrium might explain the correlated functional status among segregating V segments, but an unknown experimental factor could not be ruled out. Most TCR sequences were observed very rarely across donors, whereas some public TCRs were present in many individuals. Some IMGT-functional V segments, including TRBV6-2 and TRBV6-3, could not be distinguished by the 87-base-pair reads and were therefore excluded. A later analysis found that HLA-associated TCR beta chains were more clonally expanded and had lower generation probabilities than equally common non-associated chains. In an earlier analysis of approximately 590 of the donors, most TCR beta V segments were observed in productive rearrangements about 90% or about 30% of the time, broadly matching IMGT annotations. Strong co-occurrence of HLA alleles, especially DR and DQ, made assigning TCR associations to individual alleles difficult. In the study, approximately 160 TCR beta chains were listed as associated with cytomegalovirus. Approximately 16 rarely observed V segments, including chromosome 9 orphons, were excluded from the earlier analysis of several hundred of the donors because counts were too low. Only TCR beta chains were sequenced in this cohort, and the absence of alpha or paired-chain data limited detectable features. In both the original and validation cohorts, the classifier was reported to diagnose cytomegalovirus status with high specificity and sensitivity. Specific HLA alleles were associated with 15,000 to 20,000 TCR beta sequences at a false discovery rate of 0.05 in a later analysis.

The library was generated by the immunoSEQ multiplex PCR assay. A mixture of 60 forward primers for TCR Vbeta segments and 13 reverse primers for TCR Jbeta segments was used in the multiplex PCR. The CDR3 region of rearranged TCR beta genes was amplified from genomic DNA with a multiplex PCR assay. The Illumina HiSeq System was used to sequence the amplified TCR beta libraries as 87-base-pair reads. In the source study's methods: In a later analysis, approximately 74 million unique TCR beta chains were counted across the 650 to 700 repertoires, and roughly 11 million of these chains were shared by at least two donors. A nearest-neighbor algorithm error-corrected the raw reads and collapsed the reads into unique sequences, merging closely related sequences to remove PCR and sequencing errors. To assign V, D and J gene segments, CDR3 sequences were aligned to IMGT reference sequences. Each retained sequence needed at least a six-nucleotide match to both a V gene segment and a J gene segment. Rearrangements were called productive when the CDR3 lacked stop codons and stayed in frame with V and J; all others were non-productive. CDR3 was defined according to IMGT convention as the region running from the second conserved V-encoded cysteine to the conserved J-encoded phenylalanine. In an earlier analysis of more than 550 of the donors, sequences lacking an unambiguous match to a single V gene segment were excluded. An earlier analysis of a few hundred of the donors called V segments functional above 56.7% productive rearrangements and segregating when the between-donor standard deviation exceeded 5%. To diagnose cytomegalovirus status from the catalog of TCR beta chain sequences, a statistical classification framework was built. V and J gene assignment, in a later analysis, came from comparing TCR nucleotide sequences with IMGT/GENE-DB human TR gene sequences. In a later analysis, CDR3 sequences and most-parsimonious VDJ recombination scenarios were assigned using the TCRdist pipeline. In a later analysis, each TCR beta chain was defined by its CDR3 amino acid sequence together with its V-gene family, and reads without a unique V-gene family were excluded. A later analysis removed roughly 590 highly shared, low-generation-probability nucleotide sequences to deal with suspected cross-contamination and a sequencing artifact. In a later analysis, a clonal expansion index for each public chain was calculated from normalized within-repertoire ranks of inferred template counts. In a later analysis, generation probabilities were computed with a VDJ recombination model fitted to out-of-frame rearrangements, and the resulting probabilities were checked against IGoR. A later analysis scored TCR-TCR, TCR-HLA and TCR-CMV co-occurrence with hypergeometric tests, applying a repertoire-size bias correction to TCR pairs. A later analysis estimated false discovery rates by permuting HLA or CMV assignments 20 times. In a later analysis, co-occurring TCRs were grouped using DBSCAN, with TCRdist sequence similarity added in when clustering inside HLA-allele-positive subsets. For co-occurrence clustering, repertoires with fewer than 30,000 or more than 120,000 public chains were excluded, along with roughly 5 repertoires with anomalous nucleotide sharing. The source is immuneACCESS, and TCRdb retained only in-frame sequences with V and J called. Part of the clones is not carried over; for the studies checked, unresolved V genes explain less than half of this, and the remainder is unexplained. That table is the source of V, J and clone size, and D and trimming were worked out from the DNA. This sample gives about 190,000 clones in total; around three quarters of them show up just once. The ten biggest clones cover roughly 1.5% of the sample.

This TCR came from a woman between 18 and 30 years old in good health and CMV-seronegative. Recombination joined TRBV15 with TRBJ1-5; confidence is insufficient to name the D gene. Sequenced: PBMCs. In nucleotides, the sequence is TGTGCCACCAGCAGCCTCCGAGGCGTAGACCAGCCCCAGCATTTT. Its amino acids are CATSSLRGVDQPQHF.